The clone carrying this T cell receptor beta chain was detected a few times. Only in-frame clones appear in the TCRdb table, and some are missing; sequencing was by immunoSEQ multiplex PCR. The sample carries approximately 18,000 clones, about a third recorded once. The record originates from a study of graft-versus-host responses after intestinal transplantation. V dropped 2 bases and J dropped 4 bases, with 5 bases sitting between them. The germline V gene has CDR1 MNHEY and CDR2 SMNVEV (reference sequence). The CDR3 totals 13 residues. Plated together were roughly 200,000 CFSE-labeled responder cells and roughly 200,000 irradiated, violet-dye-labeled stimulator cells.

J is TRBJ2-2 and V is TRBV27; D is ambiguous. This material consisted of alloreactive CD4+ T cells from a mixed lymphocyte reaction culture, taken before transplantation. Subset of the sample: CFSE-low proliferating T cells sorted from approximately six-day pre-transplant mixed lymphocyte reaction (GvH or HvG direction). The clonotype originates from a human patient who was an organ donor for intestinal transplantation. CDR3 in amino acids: CASSLIITGELFF. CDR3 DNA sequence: TGTGCCAGCAGTTTAATCATCACCGGGGAGCTGTTTTTT.